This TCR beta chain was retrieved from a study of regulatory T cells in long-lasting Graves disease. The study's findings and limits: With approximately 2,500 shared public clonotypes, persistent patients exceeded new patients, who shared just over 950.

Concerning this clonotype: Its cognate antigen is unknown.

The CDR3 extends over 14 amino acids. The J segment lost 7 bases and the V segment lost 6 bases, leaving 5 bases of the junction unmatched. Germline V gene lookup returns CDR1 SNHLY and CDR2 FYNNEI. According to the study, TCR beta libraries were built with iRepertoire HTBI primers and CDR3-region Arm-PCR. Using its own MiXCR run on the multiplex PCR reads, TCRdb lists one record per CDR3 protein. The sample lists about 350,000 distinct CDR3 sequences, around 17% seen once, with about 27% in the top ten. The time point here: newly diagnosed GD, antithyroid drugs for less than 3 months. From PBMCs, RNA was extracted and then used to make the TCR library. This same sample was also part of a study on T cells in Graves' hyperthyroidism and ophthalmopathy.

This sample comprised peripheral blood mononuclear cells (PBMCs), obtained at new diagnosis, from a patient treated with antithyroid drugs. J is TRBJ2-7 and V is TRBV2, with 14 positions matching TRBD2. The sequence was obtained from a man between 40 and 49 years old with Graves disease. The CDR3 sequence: CASRAGTSGSEQYF. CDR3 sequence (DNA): TGTGCCAGCAGAGCCGGGACTAGCGGGAGTGAGCAGTACTTC.